This T cell receptor (beta chain) came from a study of CD8+ T cells in alopecia areata. Treatment of the sample: oral pan-JAK inhibitor, 5-10 mg twice daily. Samples from alopecia areata patients were lesional scalp punch biopsies and peripheral blood. Cell sorting was applied to PBMCs, and CD4+ and CD8+ T cells were collected. Notes on the study in general: Higher clonality than in normal scalp was seen in lesional scalp, especially alopecia totalis/universalis.

Points on this clone: What it recognizes is unknown.

cDNA reverse transcribed from extracted RNA served as the sequencing template. Libraries were prepared by immunoSEQ multiplex PCR; TCRdb keeps only in-frame clonotypes and omits some of them. The data show roughly 100,000 clones, with around 86% seen just once and 11% held by the top ten. This CDR3 region has 17 residues. Germline V gene data show CDR1 as MNHEY and CDR2 as SMNVEV (reference sequence). Trimming at V came to 2 bases and at J to 4 bases, leaving 12 bases not matched to a gene. This TCR was sampled from a human donor with alopecia areata. The sequences come from CD8+ T cells sorted from blood, collected around week 31, from a patient treated with tofacitinib. This chain links TRBV27 with TRBJ2-5, with 8 bases fitting TRBD1. The CDR3 nucleotides are TGTGCCAGCAGTTTAGGGCGGACAGGGTTGTTCGGAGAGACCCAGTACTTC. Translating gives CASSLGRTGLFGETQYF.